This TCR beta chain was sequenced in a study of T cells in Graves' hyperthyroidism and ophthalmopathy (dated by TCRdb to about 2019). Describing the broader study: Peripheral blood samples were taken at initial diagnosis, before any treatment was given. TCR V-J signatures able to tell the groups apart were searched for in a discovery cohort of more than 90 patients, of whom over 40 had Graves' ophthalmopathy and some 60 had stable Graves' hyperthyroidism. Whether ophthalmopathy could be predicted prospectively was tested in an independent validation cohort made up of some 20 hyperthyroidism patients plus 17 patients who later progressed to ophthalmopathy. For training and testing, the 100 or so patients in the discovery cohort were randomly divided in a 7:3 ratio. The study also compared thyroid tissue and blood T-cell repertoires from 6 or 7 Graves' hyperthyroidism patients. Following sampling, methimazole starting at 30 mg daily was given to hyperthyroidism patients, and high-dose intravenous methylprednisolone was given to ophthalmopathy patients. The paper describes TCR Vbeta CDR3 sequencing of 120 to 150 peripheral blood samples, made up of 43 ophthalmopathy patients, around 78 hyperthyroidism patients and around 17 progressor patients. General findings and caveats noted by the study authors: No statistical method was used to fix the sample size in advance, and group allocation was not hidden from the investigators. Most expanded thyroid clonotypes (frequency above 0.001) were also detected in blood, suggesting blood repertoires may reflect thyroid immune responses. A 13 V-J signature model separated ophthalmopathy from stable hyperthyroidism, with over 85% sensitivity and about 81% specificity in cross-validation and 80%/75% in testing. In validation, the model predicted progression to ophthalmopathy a median of approximately 6.6 months before onset, with about 67% sensitivity and roughly 77% specificity.

The germline V gene encodes CDR1 LGHNA and CDR2 YNFKEQ. V lost 5 bases and J lost 2 bases; the stretch between them is 9 bases long. The CDR3, cysteine through phenylalanine, is 13 amino acids long. Here the CDR3 DNA is all that survives: 39 bases in frame from base 1. In the ophthalmopathy patients, disease was moderately to severely active, with a Clinical Activity Score of 3 or more, a NOSPECS grade of 4 or more, and a duration of less than 3 months. Exclusion was applied to patients with uncontrolled infections, other autoimmune diseases, pregnancy or lactation. Clinical symptoms, serum thyroxine and TRAb, thyroid ultrasound, and orbital computed tomography formed the basis for the diagnoses. PBMCs were separated from roughly 10 ml of fresh peripheral blood using Ficoll-Paque density gradient centrifugation. Total RNA was extracted using Trizol reagent, and RNA quality was assessed on an Agilent 2100 Bioanalyzer.

This clonotype was recorded at least ten times. This receptor's antigen is unknown. Base-call qualities are not available, and no considerably larger clone is one nucleotide away. The TCR beta CDR3 regions were amplified from RNA transcripts. The first round of RT-PCR for the TCR CDR3 was performed with the HTBI primer set and the Qiagen OneStep RT-PCR kit. Libraries were constructed in a second round of multiplex PCR, after which size selection and purification were carried out. Libraries were sequenced paired-end with 100 bp reads on an Illumina HiSeq2000. On the study's bioinformatics: SOAPnuke was used to process the raw data, removing reads that contained adapters or uncalled bases, had a mean Phred below 15, or lacked an exact match to the constant primer or identifier. High-quality paired reads were merged with COPE v1.2.5, and unique nucleotide sequences were defined as clonotypes. MiTCR v1.1 was used to align clonotypes to the IMGT TRBV, TRBD and TRBJ reference segments. Only V-J combinations with frequency above 0.0001, covering 99% to 99.2% of repertoires, were analysed. A TCS score was defined as the ratio of F50 (clonal expansion) to E x V (chaos), with BLOSUM62-based TCRdist applied between CDR3 peptides within each V-J. Welch's t-statistics and random forest reduced 500 to 650 V-J features to 10 to 15, which were used in a naive Bayes classifier (R e1071). The raw public reads went through TCRdb reprocessing: fastp at Q25, MiXCR clone calling, in-frame beta chains kept. Each record represents a unique CDR3 protein, reported with the most common genes and DNA among its rows. These V and J calls are TCRdb output, not the study's own analysis. This sample gives 700,000 or so distinct CDR3 sequences in total; 14% of them show up just once. The top ten constitute around an eighth of the sample.

The specimen sequenced was blood. The chain was built from TRBV4-2 and TRBJ1-1; a tentative D match to TRBD1 spans 6 bases. The clonotype comes from a woman between 50 and 59 years old with Graves' ophthalmopathy. Read as DNA, the sequence is TGTGCCAGCAGCGAGGGACATAACACTGAAGCTTTCTTT. Its coded protein is CASSEGHNTEAFF.